These T cell receptor beta chains were read from a single sample in a study of blood T cells in healthy people across ages. TCRdb reprocessed the 5' RACE reads via MiXCR and lists one record per CDR3 protein. Of around 940,000 distinct CDR3 sequences listed, 45% to 60% are singletons. Sequencing input: blood. The receptor source for this set is a woman aged 55-69 years in good health. CDR3s leave out the opening cysteine and the closing phenylalanine or tryptophan. D genes are given only for firm matches.

V: TRBV7-2; J: TRBJ1-5; D: -; CDR3: ASSYIPVGQGNQPQH
V: TRBV15; J: TRBJ2-1; D: -; CDR3: ATSKGQAYNEQF
V: TRBV27; J: TRBJ2-4; D: -; CDR3: ASSSRQVLAKNIQY
V: TRBV2; J: TRBJ2-5; D: TRBD2; CDR3: ASSEVSGRDQETQY
V: TRBV18; J: TRBJ1-2; D: -; CDR3: AGSPQSGDGYT
V: TRBV27; J: TRBJ2-1; D: TRBD1; CDR3: ASSLWTGEGYNEQF
V: TRBV9; J: TRBJ1-6; D: -; CDR3: ASSPLAGTANNSPLH
V: TRBV6-5; J: TRBJ1-1; D: -; CDR3: ASRLAFLSNTEAF
V: TRBV20-1; J: TRBJ2-2; D: -; CDR3: SARTEGSNTGELF
V: TRBV6-5; J: TRBJ2-4; D: TRBD2; CDR3: ASSYRTPGGHIQY
V: TRBV7-6; J: TRBJ1-1; D: -; CDR3: ASSTTGMNTEAF
V: TRBV7-9; J: -; D: -; CDR3: AGSFRYEQY
V: TRBV9; J: TRBJ2-7; D: -; CDR3: ASSVGERQHYEQY
V: TRBV4-1; J: TRBJ2-1; D: -; CDR3: ASSHATFLERNYNEQF
V: TRBV10-1; J: TRBJ2-2; D: TRBD1; CDR3: ASSGGTGPGELF
V: TRBV18; J: TRBJ1-2; D: TRBD1; CDR3: ASSPPSDRGLYGYT
V: TRBV6-1; J: TRBJ1-2; D: TRBD1; CDR3: ATTGTYPLYYGYT
V: TRBV6-5; J: TRBJ2-6; D: -; CDR3: ASSESRDFGANVLT
V: TRBV15; J: TRBJ1-5; D: -; CDR3: ATSRAWLSNQPQH
V: TRBV12-3/TRBV12-4; J: TRBJ2-2; D: -; CDR3: ASSFWSNTGELF
V: TRBV7-6; J: TRBJ2-7; D: TRBD2; CDR3: ASSLRAYSSGFEQY
V: TRBV6-2/TRBV6-3; J: TRBJ2-7; D: -; CDR3: ASNLRDWDYEQY
V: TRBV29-1; J: TRBJ1-2; D: TRBD1; CDR3: SVEGRDRPLYGYT
V: TRBV7-9; J: TRBJ2-1; D: -; CDR3: ASSLVVVGDNEQF
V: TRBV13; J: TRBJ2-2; D: -; CDR3: ASLSGRYGELF
V: TRBV3-1; J: TRBJ2-5; D: -; CDR3: ASSHPSGTETQY
V: TRBV4-1; J: TRBJ2-7; D: -; CDR3: ASSQESGGAFHEQY
V: TRBV6-2/TRBV6-3; J: TRBJ2-2; D: TRBD2; CDR3: ASSWTSGRARDTGELF
V: TRBV5-4; J: TRBJ2-1; D: TRBD2; CDR3: ASRDWTSGAGEQF
V: TRBV7-2; J: -; D: TRBD2; CDR3: ASNPAGKETQY
V: TRBV7-3; J: TRBJ2-1; D: -; CDR3: ASSLTRVGEQF
V: TRBV7-9; J: TRBJ2-7; D: -; CDR3: ASEPGPTYEQY
V: TRBV27; J: TRBJ2-1; D: -; CDR3: ASSFYERAYNEQF
V: TRBV12-3/TRBV12-4; J: TRBJ2-7; D: -; CDR3: ASRGRRAQGIYEQY
V: TRBV20-1; J: TRBJ2-7; D: -; CDR3: SAQDPTDLEQY
V: TRBV7-6; J: TRBJ2-5; D: TRBD1; CDR3: ASSLGWQGAGETQY
V: TRBV5-1; J: TRBJ2-1; D: TRBD1; CDR3: ASSSTGTGGNEQF
V: TRBV12-3/TRBV12-4; J: TRBJ2-3; D: -; CDR3: ASTRSKGSDAQY
V: TRBV14; J: TRBJ2-5; D: -; CDR3: ASTLGVKVNNEQY
V: TRBV2; J: TRBJ2-7; D: TRBD1; CDR3: ASSETGDPSYEQY
V: TRBV12-3/TRBV12-4; J: TRBJ2-5; D: TRBD2; CDR3: ASSSGGSGFQETQY
V: TRBV5-6; J: TRBJ2-1; D: TRBD2; CDR3: ASRQRLAGGNNEQF
V: TRBV10-3; J: TRBJ2-3; D: -; CDR3: AIRATVIGTDTQY